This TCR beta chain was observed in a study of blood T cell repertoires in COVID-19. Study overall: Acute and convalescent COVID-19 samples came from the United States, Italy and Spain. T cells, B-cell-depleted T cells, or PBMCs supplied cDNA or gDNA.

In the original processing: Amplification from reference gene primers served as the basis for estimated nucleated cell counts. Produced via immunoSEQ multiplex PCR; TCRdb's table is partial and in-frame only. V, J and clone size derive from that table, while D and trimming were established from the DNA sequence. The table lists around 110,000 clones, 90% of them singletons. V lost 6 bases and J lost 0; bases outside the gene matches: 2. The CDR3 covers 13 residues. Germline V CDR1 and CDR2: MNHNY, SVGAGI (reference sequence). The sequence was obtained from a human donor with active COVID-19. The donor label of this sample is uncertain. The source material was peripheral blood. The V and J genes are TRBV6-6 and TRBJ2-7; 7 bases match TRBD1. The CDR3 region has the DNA TGTGCCAGCAGATGGGACAGCTCCTACGAGCAGTACTTC. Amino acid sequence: CASRWDSSYEQYF.